This T cell receptor (beta chain) was recorded in a study of cytotoxic CD8 clonotypes in ibrutinib-treated CLL. Produced via immunoSEQ multiplex PCR; TCRdb's table is partial and in-frame only. Of nearly 300,000 clones listed, 60% to 80% are singletons. The junction had 8 bases not matched to a gene; V was cut back by 0 bases and J by 5 bases. There are 16 residues in the CDR3. Germline values: CDR1 SGHDT, CDR2 YYEEEE. This clone was counted a single time. The sequencing used PBMCs, collected at disease progression, from a patient treated with ibrutinib. The TCR was taken from a human donor with chronic lymphocytic leukemia. The chain is built from TRBV5-6 and TRBJ2-5, with 9 bases matching TRBD2. CDR3 coding DNA: TGTGCCAGCAGCTTGGTATTGCGCGGGGGGGCGGAGACCCAGTACTTC. Residues: CASSLVLRGGAETQYF.